A selection of T cell receptor beta chains follows, all from one sample in a study of CD8 T cells in cerebrospinal fluid in Alzheimer's disease. TCRdb reprocessed the 10x single-cell sequencing reads and reports one entry per CDR3 protein, with no DNA. The sample table includes 760 or so distinct CDR3 sequences. Source material: cerebrospinal fluid. The source is a human donor with Alzheimer's disease. Both conserved end residues are part of each CDR3. Fields, in order: V gene, clone size, J gene, CDR3 protein. Clone size, where shown, is once, few, many, or a class for clones that have expanded.

V: TRBV28; size: medium-sized; J: TRBJ1-6; CDR3: CASSPTTGGASPLHF
V: TRBV12-3/TRBV12-4; size: medium-sized; J: TRBJ1-3; CDR3: CASSFGSAGKTIYF
V: TRBV30; size: NA; J: TRBJ2-3; CDR3: CAWDRGSRDTQYF
V: TRBV5-1; size: NA; J: TRBJ2-7; CDR3: CASSLGDPPGSYEQYF
V: TRBV4-1; size: medium-sized; J: TRBJ1-1; CDR3: CASSQEDFFYLTRENTEAFF
V: TRBV12-5; size: NA; J: TRBJ2-7; CDR3: CASGLQGLGDEQYF
V: TRBV7-2; size: NA; J: TRBJ2-3; CDR3: CASSQTSGGWDTQYF
V: TRBV11-2; size: medium-sized; J: TRBJ2-7; CDR3: CASSLGVQSYEQYF
V: TRBV7-2; size: large; J: TRBJ2-5; CDR3: CASSLVKAETQYF
V: TRBV5-1; size: NA; J: TRBJ1-2; CDR3: CASSLDQHGYTF
V: TRBV11-3; size: medium-sized; J: TRBJ2-1; CDR3: CASSPRSGSYNEQFF
V: TRBV7-9; size: medium-sized; J: TRBJ1-4; CDR3: CASSKGQGNEKLFF
V: TRBV5-4; size: NA; J: TRBJ1-1; CDR3: CASSLGERTEAFF
V: TRBV6-5; size: NA; J: TRBJ1-1; CDR3: CASRYWENTEAFF
V: TRBV3-1; size: medium-sized; J: TRBJ2-6; CDR3: CASSQLSGANVLTF
V: TRBV7-4; size: medium-sized; J: TRBJ1-1; CDR3: CASSLGGRCTEAFF
V: TRBV24-1; size: medium-sized; J: TRBJ1-4; CDR3: CATSEGQGSANEKLFF
V: TRBV28; size: NA; J: TRBJ2-5; CDR3: CASSSNVGGKETQYF
V: TRBV5-5; size: large; J: TRBJ2-3; CDR3: CASSLGGRTDTQYF
V: TRBV24-1; size: medium-sized; J: TRBJ2-2; CDR3: CATSDFGLANAGELFF
V: TRBV9; size: large; J: TRBJ2-6; CDR3: CASSVGADRNSGANVLTF
V: TRBV20-1; size: NA; J: TRBJ2-1; CDR3: CSANWDLGNEQFF
V: TRBV5-1; size: NA; J: TRBJ1-1; CDR3: CATSGGTEAFF
V: TRBV7-2; size: medium-sized; J: TRBJ1-3; CDR3: CASSLGYGNTIYF
V: TRBV20-1; size: hyperexpanded; J: TRBJ2-2; CDR3: CSASPGTTGELFF
V: TRBV15; size: medium-sized; J: TRBJ2-5; CDR3: CATSRLGLGPGETQYF
V: TRBV7-3; size: medium-sized; J: TRBJ1-3; CDR3: CASSLNPLGSGNTIYF
V: TRBV5-1; size: NA; J: TRBJ1-2; CDR3: CASSPGDTRPGYTF
V: TRBV5-8; size: NA; J: TRBJ2-2; CDR3: CASSWRGGNTGELFF
V: TRBV6-1; size: medium-sized; J: TRBJ2-5; CDR3: CASSAALGGGETQYF
V: TRBV7-9; size: medium-sized; J: TRBJ2-7; CDR3: CASSLEDRPMALYEQYF
V: TRBV7-2; size: large; J: TRBJ2-6; CDR3: CASSLPPLAVGANVLTF
V: TRBV29-1; size: medium-sized; J: TRBJ1-5; CDR3: CSVGHSNQPQHF
V: TRBV20-1; size: large; J: TRBJ1-6; CDR3: CSAGTGKNSPLHF
V: TRBV9; size: NA; J: TRBJ1-2; CDR3: CASSVDGGPQRGYTF